This T cell receptor beta chain was recorded in a study of cytomegalovirus exposure and HLA in healthy donors. With 60 Vbeta and 13 Jbeta primers, the PCR was carried out. Libraries were prepared by immunoSEQ multiplex PCR; TCRdb keeps only in-frame clonotypes and omits some of them. Among over 110,000 clones listed, over 75% were seen once. CDR1 SGHAT and CDR2 FQNNGV come from the germline V gene. V lost 3 bases to trimming and J lost 2 bases; unmatched junction nucleotides: 9. The CDR3 has 17 amino acids. This receptor was taken from a male donor in good health and CMV-seronegative. The specimen was PBMCs. This chain joins TRBV11-2 and TRBJ2-1, with TRBD2 identical over 8 bases. CDR3 coding DNA: TGTGCCAGCAGCTTCGGATTACTAGCGGTAACCTACAATGAGCAGTTCTTC. Translation: CASSFGLLAVTYNEQFF.